This section outlines one TCR beta chain sequence together with its context. Which antigen it targets is not known. Base qualities are not at hand, and no much larger clone is one base apart. V is pared back by 3 bases and J by 1 base, with 9 bases lying between the germline termini. The CDR3 starts with the cysteine, ends with the phenylalanine, and has 14 residues. The retained sequence is limited to the CDR3, 42 bases, with the frame set at the first base. The germline V gene specifies ENHRY as CDR1 and SYGVKD as CDR2. This specimen belongs to a study of blood T cell repertoires in COVID-19 (dated by TCRdb to the early 2020s). Looking at the study overall: The collaborator samples originated in the United States, Italy and Spain and spanned the acute and convalescent phases of COVID-19. The material from the prospective study consisted of cDNA or gDNA derived from T cells, B-cell-depleted T cells, or PBMCs. Subjects who had been exposed to COVID-19, were actively infected with it, or had recovered from it provided the deeply sampled blood TCRbeta repertoires that made up the dataset. The repertoires were released in a freely available public database intended as a resource for research on the immune response to SARS-CoV-2. Samples were obtained from the ongoing ImmuneRACE study (first 160 participants) and from 1,254 subjects provided by 6 global collaborators. Sample metadata almost always included a de-identified subject ID, COVID-19 status, age in years and sex. Where available, HLA class I and class II types were taken from metadata supplied by the sample provider and were not determined by assay-based typing. What the study reported, not specific to this receptor: The quantity of clinical and demographic metadata differed by source and by participant and was supplied without curation.

The immunoSEQ Assay, a bias-controlled multiplex PCR, was used to amplify TCRbeta CDR3 regions from genomic DNA. The study's processing was this. Nucleated cell counts per sample were estimated from amplification of reference gene primers within the assay. Sequence reads were collapsed and filtered to measure the absolute abundance of every unique TCRbeta CDR3 rearrangement. For each sample, productive Simpson clonality was calculated as the square root of Simpson's diversity index across productive rearrangements. TCRdb took this table from immuneACCESS and kept in-frame rearrangements with V and J called. Such tables lack part of the clones; where checked against another copy, unresolved V genes explain under half of the gap, and the rest is unexplained. The DNA gave D and trimming, while V, J and clone size come from that table. This sample lists around 280,000 clones; roughly 91% were detected once. 11% of the sample goes to the ten largest clones.

At one collaborating source in Seattle, patients were enrolled during active infection and were followed longitudinally through the course of disease. Collaborating institutions collected whole blood in K2EDTA tubes following their own protocols. For TCRbeta analysis, collaborator samples were shipped as frozen whole blood, as isolated PBMCs, or as DNA extracted from either sample type. Recombination linked TRBV10-3 to TRBJ1-1; the D gene lacks a confident call. This TCR came from a woman between 25 and 40 years old with COVID-19, enrolled during active disease. The sample comprised peripheral blood. The CDR3 protein: CAISDHTPNTEAFF. The sequence in DNA is TGTGCCATCAGTGACCACACCCCGAACACTGAAGCTTTCTTT.